This TCR beta chain was identified in a study of blood T cell repertoires in COVID-19. As for the study in general: Sites across the United States, Italy and Spain contributed samples from acute and convalescent COVID-19.

The length of the CDR3 is 13 residues. V lost 2 bases and J lost 4, with 6 bases in between. The germline gives CDR1 SEHNR, CDR2 FQNEAQ (reference sequence). Recovered Cohort 3 donors showed two negative PCRs, clearance, or symptom resolution. TCRdb's table, derived via immunoSEQ multiplex PCR, lists solely in-frame clones and lacks some. The sample comprises around 330,000 clones, under 90% of which are singletons, and approximately 4.7% rests with the top ten. The source is a man in his 60s who had recovered from COVID-19. Sequenced: PBMCs or T cells enriched from blood (not recorded which). The chain joins TRBV7-9 to TRBJ1-5; D unclear. The CDR3 protein is CASSLTVNQPQHF. In DNA, the CDR3 is TGTGCCAGCAGCTTAACGGTAAATCAGCCCCAGCATTTT.